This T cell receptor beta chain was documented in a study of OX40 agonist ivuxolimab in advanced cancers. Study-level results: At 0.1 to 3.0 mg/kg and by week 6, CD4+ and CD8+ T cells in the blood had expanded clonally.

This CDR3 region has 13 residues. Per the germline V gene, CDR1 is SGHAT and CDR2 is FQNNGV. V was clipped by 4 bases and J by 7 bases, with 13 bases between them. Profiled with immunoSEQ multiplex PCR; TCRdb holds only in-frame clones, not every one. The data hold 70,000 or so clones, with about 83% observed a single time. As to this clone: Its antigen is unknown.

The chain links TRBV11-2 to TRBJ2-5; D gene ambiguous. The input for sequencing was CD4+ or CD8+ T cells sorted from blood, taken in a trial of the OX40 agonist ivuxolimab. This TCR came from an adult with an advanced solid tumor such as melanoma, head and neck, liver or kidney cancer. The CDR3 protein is CASSYRHDGTQYF. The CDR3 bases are TGTGCCAGCAGCTACCGACATGACGGGACCCAGTACTTC.